The clone carrying this TCR beta chain was detected ten times or more. This sample was included in a study of T cells in Graves' hyperthyroidism and ophthalmopathy. Looked up from germline, CDR1 is MNHEY and CDR2 is SVGAGI. CDR3 size: 16 residues. Trimming took 4 bases from V and 6 from J; bases not matched to a gene: 8. The authors obtained PBMCs from over 7.5 ml of fresh peripheral blood. Regions amplified from RNA transcripts were the TCR beta CDR3 regions. First-round RT-PCR with HTBI primers amplified the TCR CDR3 region. TCRdb analysed the multiplex PCR reads with MiXCR anew, one entry per CDR3 protein. The repertoire has hundreds of thousands of distinct CDR3 sequences, about 14% of them found once; the top ten carry around 4%.

The TCR comes from a woman aged 40 to 49 with Graves' ophthalmopathy. The specimen sequenced was blood. The chain couples TRBV6-5 to TRBJ2-6; 8 nucleotides match TRBD1. The CDR3 is CASSSGQVGEANVLTF. CDR3 DNA sequence: TGTGCCAGCAGTTCGGGACAGGTGGGGGAGGCCAACGTCCTGACTTTC.